The TCR beta chain described here comes from a study of blood T cell repertoires in COVID-19. Study background: Donors in the United States, Italy and Spain gave samples during acute or convalescent COVID-19.

V dropped 3 bases and J dropped 5 bases, with 10 bases sitting between them. Germline V gene data show CDR1 as LNHDA and CDR2 as SQIVND (reference sequence). The CDR3 runs to 13 residues. Using immunoSEQ multiplex PCR, the repertoire was profiled, and TCRdb retains in-frame clones only, with some absent. In the table there are fewer than 20,000 clones, around 89% of which are singletons. This receptor was identified in a woman in her thirties who had recovered from COVID-19. The chain links TRBV19 to TRBJ1-1, with D tentatively TRBD1 (5 bases). Sequencing used PBMCs or T cells enriched from blood (not recorded which). This CDR3 is CASSIGGYTEAFF. In nucleotides, the CDR3 is TGTGCCAGTAGTATTGGGGGGTATACTGAAGCTTTCTTT. Full variable domain (outside the CDR3, taken from reference TRBV19 and TRBJ1-1): DGGITQSPKYLFRKEGQNVTLSCEQNLNHDAMYWYRQDPGQGLRLIYYSQIVNDFQKGDIAEGYSVSREKKESFPLTVTSAQKNPTAFYLCASSIGGYTEAFFGQGTRLTVV.